This passage covers 11 T cell receptor beta chains from one sample sequenced in a study of T cells in women clearing cervical HPV infection. Sequenced by immunoSEQ multiplex PCR; TCRdb stores in-frame clones only, minus some. The sample table includes approximately 33,000 clones. Sequencing used blood buffy coat. These TCRs come from a woman between 18 and 70 years old with a cervical HPV16 infection that either progressed to CIN3+ or cleared (not recorded which).

In the case of this clone: Read sequence stops 3 residues before the CDR3 end, and the germline J gene provides the missing end. This chain links TRBV14 with TRBJ2-1; a weak D match, TRBD1 (6 bases). Germline V gene data show CDR1 as SGHDN and CDR2 as FVKESK. This CDR3 spans 12 amino acids. V lost 5 bases and J 9 bases, leaving 11 bases between the germline ends. CDR3 protein: CASSSQGLEQFF. CDR3 bases read: TGTGCCAGCAGCTCACAGGGTCTTGAG.

Note on this clone: With the read ending 3 residues before the CDR3 end, the germline J gene is used to fill in that end. The chain is built from TRBV7-6 and TRBJ1-2; no clear D. This CDR3 has 16 amino acids. Germline V lookup: CDR1 SGHVS, CDR2 FNYEAQ. CDR3 in amino acids: CASSLGASGRADDYTF. Incomplete CDR3 DNA: TGTGCCAGCAGCTTAGGCGCTAGCGGGAGGGCAGATGAC.

Concerning this clone: The sequenced fragment ends 3 residues before the CDR3 boundary, so the rest is inferred from the germline J gene. This chain uses TRBV6-2 or TRBV6-3 with TRBJ2-1; D remains ambiguous. The CDR3 has 17 amino acids. Trimming shortened V by 2 bases and J by 6 bases, and 20 bases separated the two germline ends. The germline V gene encodes CDR1 MNHEY and CDR2 SVGEGT. Partial CDR3 DNA: TGTGCCAGCAGTTACGCCAACTGGGCAGGCAAAGCCAATGAG. Translation gives CASSYANWAGKANE. The CDR3 in its entirety is CASSYANWAGKANEQFF.

On this clone itself: The DNA ends 3 residues before the CDR3 does, and the rest of the CDR3 is filled in from the germline J gene. The chain has TRBV7-2 and TRBJ2-1; maybe TRBD2 (6 bases). Germline values: CDR1 SGHTA, CDR2 FQGNSA. This CDR3 comprises 13 residues. Trimming took 5 bases from V and 6 from J, leaving 11 bases between them. CDR3 sequence reads: CASSRDFTNEQFF. CDR3 DNA, as far as it was read: TGTGCCAGCAGCCGGGACTTCACCAATGAG.

About this clone itself: With the read ending 3 residues before the CDR3 end, the germline J gene is used to fill in that end. The chain recombines TRBV20-1 with TRBJ1-1; a weak D match, TRBD1 (6 bases). In germline, CDR1 is DFQATT, CDR2 SNEGSKA (reference sequence). The CDR3 covers 12 residues. The CDR3 DNA, read in part, is TGCAGTGCTAGAGAGGGACAACTCGAA. Its translation is CSAREGQLE. The whole CDR3 sequence reads CSAREGQLEAFF.

On this clone: Coverage ceases 3 residues before the CDR3 finishes, and the germline J gene fills in the end. The chain combines TRBV4-1 with TRBJ2-3; D uncertain. Trimming stripped 0 bases from V and 0 bases from J, with 7 bases between. The CDR3 totals 15 residues. Germline V gives CDR1 MGHRA, CDR2 YSYEKL. The CDR3 sequence: CASSQEAQSTDTQYF. The DNA read from the CDR3 is TGCGCCAGCAGCCAAGAAGCCCAAAGCACAGATACG.

Worth noting for this clone: The CDR3 end lies 3 residues beyond the end of the read and is filled in from the germline J gene. This chain joins TRBV19 and TRBJ1-2; D gene uncertain. The CDR3 sequence is 13 residues long. Germline values: CDR1 LNHDA, CDR2 SQIVND (reference sequence). The sequenced CDR3 bases are TGTGCCAGTAGTACCAGGTCCTACAATGAC. As protein: CASSTRSYND. The whole CDR3 sequence is CASSTRSYNDYTF.

Concerning this clone itself: The read is 3 residues too short to cover the CDR3 end, so that end is filled in from the germline J gene. V is TRBV4-1 and J is TRBJ2-5; 10 nucleotides align to TRBD2. The J segment lost 5 bases and the V segment lost 3 bases, leaving 12 bases of the junction unmatched. This CDR3 spans 17 amino acids. CDR1 is MGHRA, CDR2 YSYEKL, per germline. The DNA read from the CDR3 is TGCGCCAGCAGCCACCCCCTGGAGCGGGAGGGCCGGGAGACC. Its protein is CASSHPLEREGRET. The whole CDR3 protein is CASSHPLEREGRETQYF.

The sequenced part of the CDR3 DNA is TGTGCCAGCAGCTTCCGACTAGCGGGTGATACG. Amino acids: CASSFRLAGDT. The entire CDR3 reads CASSFRLAGDTQYF. The chain recombines TRBV5-5 with TRBJ2-3; 10 bases are a match to TRBD2. The CDR3 end lies 3 residues beyond the end of the read and is filled in from the germline J gene. The CDR3 consists of 14 residues. The trim removed 2 bases at V and 6 bases at J, leaving 3 bases unmatched. Germline CDR1 and CDR2: SGHKS and YYEKEE (reference sequence). Full variable domain (outside the CDR3, taken from reference TRBV5-5 and TRBJ2-3): DAGVTQSPTHLIKTRGQQVTLRCSPISGHKSVSWYQQVLGQGPQFIFQYYEKEERGRGNFPDRFSARQFPNYSSELNVNALLLGDSALYLCASSFRLAGDTQYFGPGTRLTVL.

As concerns this clone: The CDR3 goes on 3 residues after the read ends, and that part is filled in from the germline J gene. V and J are TRBV2 and TRBJ1-3; D call uncertain. CDR3 length: 14 residues. Germline-derived CDR1 and CDR2 are SNHLY and FYNNEI. V gave up 4 bases and J gave up 0 bases, with 7 bases separating them. The CDR3 spells CASSGGSSGNTIYF. The covered CDR3 bases are TGTGCCAGCAGTGGCGGGAGCTCTGGAAACACC.

About this clone: Read coverage stops 3 residues before the CDR3 terminus; the germline J gene supplies the remainder. This sequence joins TRBV19 and TRBJ1-5, with 7 bases that match TRBD1. The CDR3 sequence is 15 residues long. V lost 9 bases, J lost 3 bases, and 11 bases stayed unmatched. Germline CDR1 and CDR2: LNHDA and SQIVND (reference sequence). The part of the CDR3 DNA that was read is TGTGCCAGCACGACAGGGAATCTCCTCAATCAGCCC. It is translated as CASTTGNLLNQP. The complete CDR3 sequence is CASTTGNLLNQPQHF.